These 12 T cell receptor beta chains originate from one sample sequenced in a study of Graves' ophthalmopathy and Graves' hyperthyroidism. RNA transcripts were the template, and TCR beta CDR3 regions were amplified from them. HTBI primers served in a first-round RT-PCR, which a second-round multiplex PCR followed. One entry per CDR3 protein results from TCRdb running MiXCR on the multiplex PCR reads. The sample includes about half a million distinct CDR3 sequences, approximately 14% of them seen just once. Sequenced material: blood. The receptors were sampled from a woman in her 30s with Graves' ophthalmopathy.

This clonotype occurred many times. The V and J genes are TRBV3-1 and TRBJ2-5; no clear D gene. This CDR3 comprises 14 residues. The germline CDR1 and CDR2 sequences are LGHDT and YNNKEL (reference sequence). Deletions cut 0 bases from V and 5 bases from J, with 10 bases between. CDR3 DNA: TGTGCCAGCAGCCAAGATTTGGGTCGGGAGACCCAGTACTTC. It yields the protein CASSQDLGRETQYF.

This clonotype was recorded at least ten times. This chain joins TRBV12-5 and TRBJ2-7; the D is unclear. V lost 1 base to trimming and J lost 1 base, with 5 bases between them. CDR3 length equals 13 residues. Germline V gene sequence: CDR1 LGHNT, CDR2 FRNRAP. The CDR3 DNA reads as TGTGCTAGTGGTTTGGCGGTTTCCTACGAGCAGTACTTC. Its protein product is CASGLAVSYEQYF.

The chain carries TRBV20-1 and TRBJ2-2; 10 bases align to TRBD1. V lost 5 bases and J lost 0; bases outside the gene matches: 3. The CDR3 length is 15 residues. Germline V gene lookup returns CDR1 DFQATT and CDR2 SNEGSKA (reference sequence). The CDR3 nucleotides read TGCAGTGCTCCCGGACAGGGGGCGAACACCGGGGAGCTGTTTTTT. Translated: CSAPGQGANTGELFF.

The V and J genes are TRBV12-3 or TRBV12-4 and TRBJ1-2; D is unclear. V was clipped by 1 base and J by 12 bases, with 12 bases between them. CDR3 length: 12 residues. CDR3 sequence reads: CASSLGPMGHTF. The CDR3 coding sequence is TGTGCCAGCAGTTTAGGGCCGATGGGCCACACCTTC.

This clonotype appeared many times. The CDR3 sequence: CASTPPDRNDYGYTF. Written as DNA, the CDR3 is TGTGCCAGCACCCCGCCGGACAGAAACGACTATGGCTACACCTTC. J is TRBJ1-2 and V is TRBV28; D possibly corresponds to TRBD1 (6 bases). The germline V gene has CDR1 MDHEN and CDR2 SYDVKM. The CDR3 totals 15 residues. V dropped 7 bases and J dropped 3 bases, with 18 bases sitting between them.

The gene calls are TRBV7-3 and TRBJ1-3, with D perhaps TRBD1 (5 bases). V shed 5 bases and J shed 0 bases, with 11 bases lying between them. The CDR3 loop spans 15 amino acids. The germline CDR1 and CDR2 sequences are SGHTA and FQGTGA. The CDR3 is CASSPGTNSGNTIYF. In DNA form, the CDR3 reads TGTGCCAGCAGCCCCGGGACGAACTCTGGAAACACCATATATTTT.

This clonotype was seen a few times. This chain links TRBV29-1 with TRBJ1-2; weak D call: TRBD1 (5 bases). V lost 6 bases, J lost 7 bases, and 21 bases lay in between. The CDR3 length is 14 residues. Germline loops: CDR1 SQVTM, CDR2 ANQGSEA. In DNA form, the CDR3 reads TGCAGCGTACCGTCGGACATGGTCTTCTCTGGCTACACCTTC. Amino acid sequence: CSVPSDMVFSGYTF.

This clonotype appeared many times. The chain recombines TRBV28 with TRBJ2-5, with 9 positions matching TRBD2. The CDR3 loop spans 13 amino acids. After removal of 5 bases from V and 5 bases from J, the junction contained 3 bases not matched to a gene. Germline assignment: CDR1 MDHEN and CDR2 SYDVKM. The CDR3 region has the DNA TGTGCCAGCAGTCCCGGACTAGCGGAGACCCAGTACTTC. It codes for CASSPGLAETQYF.

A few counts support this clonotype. CDR3 DNA: TGTGCCAGCAGTGGGACAGGGGCCCTCACCTCCTACGAGCAGTACTTC. Translating gives CASSGTGALTSYEQYF. The genes are TRBV25-1 and TRBJ2-7, with 9 bases matching TRBD1. The length of the CDR3 is 16 residues. Trimming removed 4 bases from V and 0 bases from J; junction bases left unmatched: 7. The V gene's germline CDR1 is MGHDK and CDR2 SYGVNS.

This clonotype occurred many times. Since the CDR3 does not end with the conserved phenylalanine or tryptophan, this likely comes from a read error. The CDR3 sequence: CASTGGGNSPLHL. The CDR3 DNA reads TGTGCCAGCACGGGTGGGGGTAATTCACCCCTCCACCTT. The chain employs TRBV28 and TRBJ1-6; maybe TRBD1 (5 bases). The CDR3 runs 13 residues. Germline loops: CDR1 MDHEN, CDR2 SYDVKM. V dropped 7 bases and J dropped 6 bases, with 10 bases sitting between them.

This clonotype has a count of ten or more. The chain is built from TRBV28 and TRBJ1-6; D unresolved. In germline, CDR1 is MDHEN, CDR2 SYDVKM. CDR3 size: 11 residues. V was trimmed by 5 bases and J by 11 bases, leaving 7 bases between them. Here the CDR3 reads CASSESTPLHF. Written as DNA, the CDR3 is TGTGCCAGCAGTGAATCAACACCCCTCCACTTT. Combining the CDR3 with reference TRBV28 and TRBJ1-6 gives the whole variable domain DVKVTQSSRYLVKRTGEKVFLECVQDMDHENMFWYRQDPGLGLRLIYFSYDVKMKEKGDIPEGYSVSREKKERFSLILESASTNQTSMYLCASSESTPLHFGNGTRLTVT.

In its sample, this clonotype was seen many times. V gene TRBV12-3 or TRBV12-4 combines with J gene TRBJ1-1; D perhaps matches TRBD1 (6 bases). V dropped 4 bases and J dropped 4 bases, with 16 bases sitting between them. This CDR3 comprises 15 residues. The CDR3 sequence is CASSYSGTMSTEAFF. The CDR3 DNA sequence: TGTGCCAGCAGTTATTCCGGGACAATGAGCACTGAAGCTTTCTTT.